The clone carrying this TCR beta chain appeared a few times. Its specificity is unknown. It was with a sample-barcoded 5' primer and a J-beta primer mix that a second PCR of roughly 7 to 12 cycles was run. One entry per CDR3 protein results from TCRdb running MiXCR on the 5' RACE reads. The profile covers about 1.6 million distinct CDR3 sequences, with roughly 32% appearing a single time and 10% to 12% taken by the ten largest. This specimen comes from a study of blood T cells in healthy people across ages. Findings and limits, study-wide: Naive T cell percentage showed a strong correlation with TCR beta diversity. Higher diversity and more naive CD4+ cells were features of long-lived donors, compared to aged donors.

Every participating donor contributed 9.5 to 10 milliliters of peripheral blood through a draw. The sample comprised blood. This receptor was obtained from a woman between 25 and 40 years old in good health.

As DNA, the CDR3 is TGCGCCAGCAGCCAAGAACTAGCGGATACCTACGAGCAGTACTTC. Protein sequence: CASSQELADTYEQYF. The chain carries TRBV4-1 and TRBJ2-7; 8 positions agree with TRBD2. The CDR3 runs 15 residues. The V gene end was trimmed by 0 bases and the J gene end by 2 bases; junction bases not matched to a gene: 3. From germline, CDR1 is MGHRA and CDR2 YSYEKL.